This T cell receptor beta chain appears in the sequencing data of a study of yellow fever vaccine responses in identical twins. The study's findings and limits: After vaccination, twins' T cell response reportedly seemed partly convergent, partly personalized.

From the RT-PCR reads, TCRdb called clonotypes with MiXCR, one entry per CDR3 protein. This sample has more than 30,000 distinct CDR3 sequences; 50% to 75% occur once, and the top ten carry 4.5%. A word on this clonotype: Its antigen is not identified.

The CDR3 length is 15 residues. Germline-derived CDR1 and CDR2 are LGHDT and YNNKEL (reference sequence). V shed 5 bases, J shed 0 bases, and the junction held 5 bases outside the gene matches. The rearrangement links TRBV3-1 to TRBJ1-1; 8 nucleotides agree with TRBD1. The sample in question was T cells from blood (PBMCs), unsorted or a sorted subset (not recorded which), obtained before or after yellow fever vaccination (not recorded which). This clonotype was sampled from a woman in her late teens or twenties who received the yellow fever vaccine. The CDR3 DNA is TGTGCCAGCAGCGCAGGGGGCTCGATGAACACTGAAGCTTTCTTT. Translation gives CASSAGGSMNTEAFF. The complete variable domain, with remaining parts taken from reference TRBV3-1 and TRBJ1-1, reads DTAVSQTPKYLVTQMGNDKSIKCEQNLGHDTMYWYKQDSKKFLKIMFSYNNKELIINETVPNRFSPKSPDKAHLNLHINSLELGDSAVYFCASSAGGSMNTEAFFGQGTRLTVV.